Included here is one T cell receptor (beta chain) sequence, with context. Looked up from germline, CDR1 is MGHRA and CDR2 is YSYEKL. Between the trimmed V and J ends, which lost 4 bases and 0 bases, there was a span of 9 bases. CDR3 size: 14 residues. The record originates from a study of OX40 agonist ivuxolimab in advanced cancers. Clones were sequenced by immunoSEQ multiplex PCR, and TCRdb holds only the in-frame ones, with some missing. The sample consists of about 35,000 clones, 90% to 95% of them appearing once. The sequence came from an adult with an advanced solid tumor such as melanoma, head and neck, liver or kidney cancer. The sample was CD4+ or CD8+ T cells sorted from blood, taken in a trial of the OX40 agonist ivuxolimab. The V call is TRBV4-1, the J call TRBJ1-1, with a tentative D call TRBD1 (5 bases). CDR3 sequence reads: CASSLGTVNTEAFF. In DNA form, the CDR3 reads TGCGCCAGCAGCCTAGGGACGGTGAACACTGAAGCTTTCTTT.